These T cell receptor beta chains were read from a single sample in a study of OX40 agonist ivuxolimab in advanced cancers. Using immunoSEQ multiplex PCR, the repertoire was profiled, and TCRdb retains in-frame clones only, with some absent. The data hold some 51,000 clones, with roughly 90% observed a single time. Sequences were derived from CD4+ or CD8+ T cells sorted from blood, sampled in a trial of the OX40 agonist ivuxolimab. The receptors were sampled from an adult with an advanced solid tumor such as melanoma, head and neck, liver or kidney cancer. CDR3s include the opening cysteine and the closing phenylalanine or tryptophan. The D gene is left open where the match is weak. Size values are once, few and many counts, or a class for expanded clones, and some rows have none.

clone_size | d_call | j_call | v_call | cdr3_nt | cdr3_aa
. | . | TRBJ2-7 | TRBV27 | TGTGCCAGCAGTTTCAACGGGTACTACGAGCAGTACTTC | CASSFNGYYEQYF
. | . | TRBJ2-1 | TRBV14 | TGTGCCAGCAGCCTCCTCGGTCACAATGAGCAGTTCTTC | CASSLLGHNEQFF
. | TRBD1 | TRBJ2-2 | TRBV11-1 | TGTGCCAGCACCCCAGAGACAGGGGCGTACACCGGGGAGCTGTTTTTT | CASTPETGAYTGELFF
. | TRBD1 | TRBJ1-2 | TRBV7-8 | TGTGCCAGCAGCTCAACAGGGGGGAACTATGGCTACACCTTC | CASSSTGGNYGYTF
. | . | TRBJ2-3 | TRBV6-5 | TGTGCCAGCAGCCCCCGGAGAGTGCACACAGATACGCAGTATTTT | CASSPRRVHTDTQYF
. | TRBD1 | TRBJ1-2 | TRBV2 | TGTGCCAGCAGCGACGGGACAGGGTATGGCTACACCTTC | CASSDGTGYGYTF
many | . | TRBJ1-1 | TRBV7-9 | TGTGCCAGCGTATTAGGGGGGGACACTGAAGCTTTCTTT | CASVLGGDTEAFF
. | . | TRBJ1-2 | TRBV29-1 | TGCAGCGTTGGGGGAAAGCAGGGGCCCGCTGTTGGCTACACCTTC | CSVGGKQGPAVGYTF
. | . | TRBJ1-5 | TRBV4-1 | TGCGCCAGCAGCCAAGGGGAGGGGGACCGTCAGCCCCAGCATTTT | CASSQGEGDRQPQHF
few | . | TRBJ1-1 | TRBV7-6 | TGTGCCAGCAGCTTACAGGCCCAGGGGACTGAAGCTTTCTTT | CASSLQAQGTEAFF